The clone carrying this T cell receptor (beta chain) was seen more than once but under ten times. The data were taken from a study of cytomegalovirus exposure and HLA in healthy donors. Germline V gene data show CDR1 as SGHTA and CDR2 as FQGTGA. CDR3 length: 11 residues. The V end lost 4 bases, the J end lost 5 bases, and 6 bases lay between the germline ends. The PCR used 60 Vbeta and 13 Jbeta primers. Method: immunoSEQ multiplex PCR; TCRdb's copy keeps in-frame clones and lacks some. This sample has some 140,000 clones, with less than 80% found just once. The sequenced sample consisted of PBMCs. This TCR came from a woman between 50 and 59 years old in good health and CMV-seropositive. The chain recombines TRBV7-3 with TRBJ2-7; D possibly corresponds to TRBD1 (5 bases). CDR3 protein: CASSSRDEQYF. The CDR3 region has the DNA TGTGCCAGCAGCTCCAGGGACGAGCAGTACTTC.